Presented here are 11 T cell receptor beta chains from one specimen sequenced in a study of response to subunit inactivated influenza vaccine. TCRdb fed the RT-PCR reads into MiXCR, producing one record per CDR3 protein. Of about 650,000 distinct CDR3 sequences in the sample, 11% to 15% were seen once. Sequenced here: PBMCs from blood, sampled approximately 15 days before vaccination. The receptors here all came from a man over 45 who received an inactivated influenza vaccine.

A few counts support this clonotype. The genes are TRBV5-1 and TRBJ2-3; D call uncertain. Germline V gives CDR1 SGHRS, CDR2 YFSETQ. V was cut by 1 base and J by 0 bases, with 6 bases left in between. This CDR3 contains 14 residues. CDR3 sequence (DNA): TGCGCCAGCAGCTTGTATTCAAGCACAGATACGCAGTATTTT. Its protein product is CASSLYSSTDTQYF.

The DNA for the CDR3 is TGTGCCATCAGTGAGCCTGACAGGGGAGTGCCCTACAATGAGCAGTTCTTC. As protein: CAISEPDRGVPYNEQFF. The chain has TRBV10-3 and TRBJ2-1; TRBD1 aligns across 8 bases. Germline values: CDR1 ENHRY, CDR2 SYGVKD. The CDR3 spans 17 residues. With V trimmed by 2 bases and J by 2 bases, 8 bases remained unmatched.

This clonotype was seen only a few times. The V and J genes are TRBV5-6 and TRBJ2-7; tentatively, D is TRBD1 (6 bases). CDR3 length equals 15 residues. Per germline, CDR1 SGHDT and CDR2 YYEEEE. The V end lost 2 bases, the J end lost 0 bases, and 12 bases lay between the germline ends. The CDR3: CASSFLDRSSYEQYF. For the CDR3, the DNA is TGTGCCAGCAGCTTTCTTGACAGGAGCTCCTACGAGCAGTACTTC.

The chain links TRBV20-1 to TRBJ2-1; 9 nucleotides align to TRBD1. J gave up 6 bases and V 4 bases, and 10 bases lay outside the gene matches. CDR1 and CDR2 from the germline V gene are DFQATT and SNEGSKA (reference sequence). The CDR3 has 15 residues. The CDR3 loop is CSAKIRDRVTNEQFF. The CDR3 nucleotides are TGCAGTGCTAAGATCCGGGACAGGGTGACCAATGAGCAGTTCTTC.

This CDR3 reads CASGRGGSGEKLFF. The CDR3 region has the DNA TGTGCCAGCGGACGAGGGGGATCAGGAGAAAAACTGTTTTTT. J is TRBJ1-4 and V is TRBV6-1; perhaps TRBD1 as D (6 bases). Trimming shortened V by 8 bases and J by 8 bases, and 18 bases separated the two germline ends. Germline assignment: CDR1 MNHNS and CDR2 SASEGT. CDR3 length: 14 residues.

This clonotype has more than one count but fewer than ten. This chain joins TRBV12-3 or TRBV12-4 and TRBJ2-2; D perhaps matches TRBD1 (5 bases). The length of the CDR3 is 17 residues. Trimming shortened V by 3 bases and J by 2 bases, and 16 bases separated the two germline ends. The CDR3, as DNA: TGTGCCAGCAGTTTTGACAGTGGTTTGGGTAACACCGGGGAGCTGTTTTTT. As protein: CASSFDSGLGNTGELFF.

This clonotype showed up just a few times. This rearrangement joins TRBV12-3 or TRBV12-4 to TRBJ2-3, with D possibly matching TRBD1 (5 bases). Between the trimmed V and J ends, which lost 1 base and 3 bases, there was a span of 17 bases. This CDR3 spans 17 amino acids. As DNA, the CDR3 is TGTGCCAGCAGTTTAGGCTATTTCAGGGCCATAACAGATACGCAGTATTTT. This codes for CASSLGYFRAITDTQYF.

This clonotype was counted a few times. The DNA of the CDR3 is TGTGCCATCAGTGATACGTCAAGGGAATGGTCCTACGAGCAGTACTTC. It is translated as CAISDTSREWSYEQYF. This sequence joins TRBV10-3 and TRBJ2-7; D gene ambiguous. V was cut by 3 bases and J by 1 base, with 16 bases left in between. The length of the CDR3 is 16 residues. Germline V CDR1 and CDR2: ENHRY, SYGVKD.

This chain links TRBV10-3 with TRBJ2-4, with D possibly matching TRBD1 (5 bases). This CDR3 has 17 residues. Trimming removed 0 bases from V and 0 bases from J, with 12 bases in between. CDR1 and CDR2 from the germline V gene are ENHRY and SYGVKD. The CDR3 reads CAISESGALLAKNIQYF. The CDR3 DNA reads TGTGCCATCAGTGAGTCTGGGGCCCTACTAGCCAAAAACATTCAGTACTTC.

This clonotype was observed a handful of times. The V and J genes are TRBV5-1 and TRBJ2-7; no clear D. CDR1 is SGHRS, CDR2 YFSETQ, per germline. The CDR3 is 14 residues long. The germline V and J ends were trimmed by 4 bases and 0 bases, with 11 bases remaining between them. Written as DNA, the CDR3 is TGCGCCAGCAGCCCGCGTGAGGTCTCCTACGAGCAGTACTTC. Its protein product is CASSPREVSYEQYF.

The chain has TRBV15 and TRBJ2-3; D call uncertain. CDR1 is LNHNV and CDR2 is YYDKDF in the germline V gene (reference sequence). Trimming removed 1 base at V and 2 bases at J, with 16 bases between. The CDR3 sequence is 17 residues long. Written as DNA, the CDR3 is TGTGCCACCAGCAGAGCGCCTAGGGCCCGGTTCACAGATACGCAGTATTTT. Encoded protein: CATSRAPRARFTDTQYF.